This entry describes one TCR beta chain. Its antigen remains unknown. Sequencing used immunoSEQ multiplex PCR; TCRdb keeps in-frame clones, though not all of them. The sample contains over a million clones, 95% to 99% of which appear only once. This specimen belongs to a study of shared clonotypes between healthy human individuals. Regarding the study as a whole: With few donors, the genetic and exposure-history diversity represented was limited.

V lost 4 bases, J lost 5 bases, and 8 bases lay in between. Germline lookup yields CDR1 SGHAT and CDR2 FQNNGV. The CDR3 runs to 12 residues. The rearrangement links TRBV11-2 to TRBJ2-5; the D is unclear. The TCR was taken from a man under 40 in good health. Material for sequencing was naive CD4+ T cells sorted from blood. Subset meaning: CD45RA+ positively selected. The CDR3 protein is CASSYVGETQYF. The CDR3 region has the DNA TGTGCCAGCAGCTACGTCGGTGAGACCCAGTACTTC.